This TCR beta chain was found in a study of cytomegalovirus exposure and HLA in healthy donors. The study's findings and limits: Likely technical artifact: a cluster of highly shared sequence variants. Later analysis suggested most CMV-associated TCR beta chains were HLA-restricted. HLA alleles were associated with 16,951 TCR beta sequences in a later analysis at 0.05 false discovery rate. Most TCR sequences were uncommon, yet certain public TCRs appeared in many donors.

Comment on this clone: Its target is not known.

CDR1 SGHVS and CDR2 FQNEAQ come from the germline V gene. This CDR3 is 14 amino acids long. V shed 6 bases and J shed 0 bases, with 9 bases lying between them. It was with 60 Vbeta and 13 Jbeta primers that the PCR ran. The repertoire was sequenced with immunoSEQ multiplex PCR; TCRdb's copy has only in-frame clones and lacks some. The sample records 62,000 or so clones, around 83% being singletons. Sample: PBMCs. V gene TRBV7-8 combines with J gene TRBJ1-3; perhaps TRBD1 as D (5 bases). This clonotype was obtained from a man aged 30-40 years in good health and CMV-seronegative. In nucleotides, the CDR3 is TGTGCCAGCAGGGGAGGGGCCTCTGGAAACACCATATATTTT. This gives the protein CASRGGASGNTIYF.